A single sample gave rise to the 10 T cell receptor beta chains below, sequenced in a study of regulatory T cells in long-lasting Graves disease. Time point defined: newly diagnosed GD, antithyroid drugs for less than 3 months. There was RNA extracted from PBMCs, and the TCR library was made from it. Construction of TCR beta libraries relied on iRepertoire HTBI primers and on Arm-PCR targeting CDR3 regions. TCRdb reprocessed the multiplex PCR reads via MiXCR and lists one record per CDR3 protein. This table holds around 480,000 distinct CDR3 sequences, approximately 16% found once. The same sample was also used in a study of T cells in Graves' hyperthyroidism and ophthalmopathy.

The starting material was peripheral blood mononuclear cells (PBMCs), obtained at new diagnosis, from a patient treated with antithyroid drugs. The receptors stem from a woman aged 35 to 60 with Graves disease.

This clonotype was observed at least ten times. The V call is TRBV7-2, the J call TRBJ2-5, with 10 bases lining up with TRBD2. Germline assignment: CDR1 SGHTA and CDR2 FQGNSA. V lost 5 bases and J lost 5; bases outside the gene matches: 8. This CDR3 region has 15 residues. DNA for the CDR3: TGTGCCAGCAGCCGGACTAGCGGTCCCGGGGAGACCCAGTACTTC. Protein: CASSRTSGPGETQYF.

Points on this clonotype: A much larger clonotype is one base distant, so this may be a read error. The rearrangement joins TRBV10-3 to TRBJ1-1; D ambiguous. Germline loops: CDR1 ENHRY, CDR2 SYGVKD. The CDR3 is 13 residues long. The CDR3, as DNA: TGTGCCCTCAGGACGGGTATGAACGCTGAAGCTTTCTTT. Translation gives CALRTGMNAEAFF.

This clonotype was recorded many times. This chain connects TRBV6-9 to TRBJ2-1; 7 nucleotides align to TRBD2. CDR1 and CDR2 (germline): MNHGY, SVAAGI. The CDR3 runs to 13 residues. Unmatched junction bases numbered 6, after V lost 4 bases and J lost 9 bases. CDR3 nucleotide sequence: TGTGCCAGCAGTTCGACTAGCCGGAGTGAGCAGTTCTTC. Encoded protein: CASSSTSRSEQFF.

This clonotype came up many times. The chain carries TRBV12-3 or TRBV12-4 and TRBJ2-1; perhaps TRBD1 as D (6 bases). The J call may be faulty, since TRBJ2-5 better matches the DNA end. The CDR3 is made up of 14 amino acids. The CDR3 loop is CASSPQRGSGTQYF. CDR3 DNA sequence: TGTGCCAGCAGCCCACAGAGGGGGAGTGGGACCCAGTACTTC.

V usage is TRBV9 and J usage is TRBJ2-5, with TRBD2 identical over 8 bases. The germline V gene has CDR1 SGDLS and CDR2 YYNGEE. The CDR3 loop spans 14 amino acids. The V segment lost 1 base and the J segment 1 base; nucleotides outside the gene matches: 0. In nucleotides, the CDR3 is TGTGCCAGCAGCGTAAGCGGGGGCCAAGAGACCCAGTACTTC. This gives the protein CASSVSGGQETQYF.

There are a few counts of this clonotype. The chain couples TRBV2 to TRBJ1-4; TRBD1 aligns across 9 bases. After removal of 10 bases from V and 8 bases from J, the junction contained 5 bases not matched to a gene. The germline gives CDR1 SNHLY, CDR2 FYNNEI. The CDR3 length is 12 residues. The CDR3 loop is CAIRTGEEKLFF. The CDR3 DNA reads as TGTGCCATTCGGACAGGGGAAGAAAAACTGTTTTTT.

This clonotype was seen at least ten times. The chain uses TRBV5-1 and TRBJ2-7; 10 bases map to TRBD1. CDR1 SGHRS and CDR2 YFSETQ come from the germline V gene. Trimming cost V 4 bases and J 5 bases; bases outside gene matches: 9. The CDR3 runs 15 residues. CDR3 residues: CASSTGTGVIDEQYF. DNA of the CDR3: TGCGCCAGCAGCACGGGGACAGGGGTTATCGACGAGCAGTACTTC. Full variable domain (outside the CDR3, taken from reference TRBV5-1 and TRBJ2-7): KAGVTQTPRYLIKTRGQQVTLSCSPISGHRSVSWYQQTPGQGLQFLFEYFSETQRNKGNFPGRFSGRQFSNSRSEMNVSTLELGDSALYLCASSTGTGVIDEQYFGPGTRLTVT.

This chain links TRBV19 with TRBJ1-5, with D possibly matching TRBD1 (6 bases). This CDR3 has 13 amino acids. Germline-derived CDR1 and CDR2 are LNHDA and SQIVND (reference sequence). V lost 4 bases and J 15 bases, leaving 19 bases between the germline ends. CDR3 nucleotides: TGTGCCAGTAGTAACCAGGGGCTAGTTCGATTGCATTTT. Its translation is CASSNQGLVRLHF.

The rearrangement joins TRBV6-1 to TRBJ2-1; 10 nucleotides agree with TRBD2. The CDR3 has 18 amino acids. Per germline, CDR1 MNHNS and CDR2 SASEGT. V shed 0 bases, J shed 4 bases, and the junction held 9 bases outside the gene matches. The CDR3 DNA follows: TGTGCCAGCAGTGAAGCTGGGGCTAGCGGGGGATATTACAATGAGCAGTTCTTC. It translates to CASSEAGASGGYYNEQFF.

This rearrangement joins TRBV2 to TRBJ2-3; D unresolved. The CDR3 runs to 12 residues. Germline V gene lookup returns CDR1 SNHLY and CDR2 FYNNEI. The V end lost 3 bases, the J end lost 2 bases, and 3 bases lay between the germline ends. This CDR3 reads CASSDNTDTQYF. The CDR3 DNA reads as TGTGCCAGCAGTGACAACACAGATACGCAGTATTTT.